The 6 T cell receptor beta chains below all came from one sample that was sequenced in a study of control samples from healthy donors and cancer patients. The repertoire was sequenced with immunoSEQ multiplex PCR; TCRdb's copy has only in-frame clones and lacks some. The sample has about 110,000 clones; roughly 79% are singletons. The sample taken for sequencing was blood. These TCRs come from a man between 18 and 35 years old in good health.

J is TRBJ1-1 and V is TRBV12-3 or TRBV12-4; no firm D call. The length of the CDR3 is 13 residues. V dropped 1 base and J dropped 0 bases, with 3 bases sitting between them. The CDR3 sequence is CASSLGLNTEAFF. In DNA, the CDR3 is TGTGCCAGCAGTTTAGGGCTGAACACTGAAGCTTTCTTT.

The gene calls are TRBV12-3 or TRBV12-4 and TRBJ2-1; 8 bases align to TRBD1. There are 13 residues in the CDR3. V trimming: 1 base; J trimming: 10 bases; junction bases outside the gene matches: 3. The CDR3 protein is CASSLETGDEQFF. Written as DNA, the CDR3 is TGTGCCAGCAGTTTAGAGACAGGGGACGAGCAGTTCTTC.

This clone was detected a few times. This chain links TRBV12-5 with TRBJ2-1, with 8 nucleotides matching TRBD2. In germline, CDR1 is LGHNT, CDR2 FRNRAP. This CDR3 has 17 residues. The V and J ends lost 1 base and 8 bases, in that order; junction bases with no gene match: 13. The CDR3 nucleotides are TGTGCTAGTGGTTTGGGGCGGGGGGATATACGAAGCCATGAGCAGTTCTTC. It translates to CASGLGRGDIRSHEQFF.

V and J are TRBV6-6 and TRBJ1-2, with D uncertain. The CDR3 loop spans 12 amino acids. Germline V lookup: CDR1 MNHNY, CDR2 SVGAGI (reference sequence). Trimming cost V 2 bases and J 3 bases, with 4 bases left between them. The CDR3: CASSYGDYGYTF. CDR3 DNA sequence: TGTGCCAGCAGTTACGGAGACTATGGCTACACCTTC.

This clone was seen once. CDR3 protein: CAWKDRHTINYGYTF. The CDR3 nucleotides read TGTGCCTGGAAAGACAGACATACTATTAACTATGGCTACACCTTC. The chain joins TRBV30 to TRBJ1-2; tentatively, D is TRBD1 (5 bases). This CDR3 is built from 15 residues. CDR1 is GTSNPN, CDR2 SVGIG, per germline (reference sequence). The V and J ends lost 4 bases and 1 base respectively, with 16 bases between them.

The chain is built from TRBV5-1 and TRBJ1-2, with D maybe TRBD1 (6 bases). The germline V and J ends were trimmed by 7 bases and 4 bases, with 14 bases remaining between them. The germline V gene has CDR1 SGHRS and CDR2 YFSETQ. CDR3 length: 13 residues. The CDR3 DNA is TGCGCCAGCGGACTCGGGGGGCCCTATGGCTACACCTTC. It is translated as CASGLGGPYGYTF.